The 13 T cell receptor beta chains given below trace back to one sample, sequenced in a study of metastatic and nonmetastatic thyroid tumors. Not a single patient had been given any form of treatment at any point before undergoing thyroid surgery. TCRdb reanalyzed the PCR reads with MiXCR. The table lists under 45,000 clones, 17% of them singletons, with 9.9% in the top ten. The sample was tumor tissue. The receptor source for this set is a female donor with papillary thyroid cancer or a benign thyroid nodule (not recorded which). Some clones in this sample may be carry-over from other donors' samples.

This clone was counted a few times. A single base separates this from a much larger clone, so it may be a read error. The genes are TRBV27 and TRBJ2-6; D may match TRBD1 or TRBD2 (5 bases each). The CDR3 has 13 amino acids. Germline CDR1 and CDR2: MNHEY and SMNVEV (reference sequence). This chain's CDR3 is CASRGAGANFLTF. The DNA of the CDR3 is TGTGCCAGCAGGGGAGCTGGGGCCAACTTCCTGACTTTC. Variable domain in full (rest from reference TRBV27 and TRBJ2-6): EAQVTQNPRYLITVTGKKLTVTCSQNMNHEYMSWYRQDPGLGLRQIYYSMNVEVTDKGDVPEGYKVSRKEKRNFPLILESPSPNQTSLYFCASRGAGANFLTFGAGSRLTVL.

The rearrangement joins TRBV20-1 to TRBJ2-1; 7 bases fit TRBD2. This CDR3 region has 16 residues. Unmatched junction bases numbered 14, after V lost 2 bases and J lost 7 bases. Germline CDR1 is DFQATT and CDR2 is SNEGSKA (reference sequence). The CDR3 DNA reads TGCAGTGCTAGATCGAGTACGAATCTACTAGCGAATGAGCAGTTCTTC. Translating it yields CSARSSTNLLANEQFF.

Many counts were recorded for this clone. The sample carries other DNA sequences with the same CDR3. The chain couples TRBV27 to TRBJ2-3; D unresolved. Germline lookup yields CDR1 MNHEY and CDR2 SMNVEV (reference sequence). The CDR3 has 18 amino acids. V shed 4 bases and J shed 0 bases, with 20 bases lying between them. DNA for the CDR3: TGTGCCAGCAGTTCGATCCGATGGTATCCCCCTAGCACAGATACGCAGTATTTT. It yields the protein CASSSIRWYPPSTDTQYF.

This clone was seen repeatedly, ten times or more. The chain recombines TRBV20-1 with TRBJ1-5, with D possibly being TRBD1 (6 bases). V gave up 2 bases and J gave up 2 bases, with 10 bases separating them. This CDR3 region has 14 residues. CDR1 is DFQATT and CDR2 is SNEGSKA in the germline V gene (reference sequence). The CDR3 coding sequence is TGCAGTGCTAGAAGCCGACAGGGCAATCAGCCCCAGCATTTT. This sequence encodes CSARSRQGNQPQHF.

Many counts were recorded for this clone. CDR3 protein: CSARGREYSNQPQHF. CDR3 sequence (DNA): TGCAGTGCTAGGGGCAGGGAATATAGCAATCAGCCCCAGCATTTT. The chain employs TRBV20-1 and TRBJ1-5, with a possible D match to TRBD1 (5 bases). Per germline, CDR1 DFQATT and CDR2 SNEGSKA (reference sequence). The germline V and J ends were trimmed by 3 bases and 0 bases, with 12 bases remaining between them. The CDR3 is made up of 15 amino acids.

There are many counts of this clone. V is TRBV3-1 and J is TRBJ1-3; TRBD1 might be the D (6 bases). CDR1 is LGHDT and CDR2 is YNNKEL in the germline V gene (reference sequence). Trimming removed 3 bases from V and 0 bases from J, with 9 bases in between. This CDR3 has 15 residues. For the CDR3, the DNA is TGTGCCAGCAGCCAGGGGACATACTCTGGAAACACCATATATTTT. The encoded protein is CASSQGTYSGNTIYF.

This clone appeared many times. V and J are TRBV6-1 and TRBJ1-2; a weak D match, TRBD1 (5 bases). The CDR3 is 15 residues long. The germline CDR1 and CDR2 sequences are MNHNS and SASEGT. Trimming shortened V by 6 bases and J by 7 bases, and 21 bases separated the two germline ends. The CDR3 coding sequence is TGTGCCAGCAGCGGGGATGGGGCGGGGTACGGTGGCTACACCTTC. Translating it yields CASSGDGAGYGGYTF.

This clone was counted at least ten times. The same CDR3 can be traced to other DNA sequences in this sample. The gene calls are TRBV5-1 and TRBJ2-6; D is unresolved. Germline V gene data show CDR1 as SGHRS and CDR2 as YFSETQ. The CDR3 covers 14 residues. V lost 4 bases, J lost 2 bases, and 7 bases lay in between. CDR3 region: CASSPSAGANVLTF. The CDR3 DNA sequence: TGCGCCAGCAGCCCTTCCGCTGGGGCCAACGTCCTGACTTTC.

Ten or more counts support this clone. The chain is built from TRBV29-1 and TRBJ2-5, with 7 bases aligning to TRBD2. Germline V gene sequence: CDR1 SQVTM, CDR2 ANQGSEA. This CDR3 spans 14 amino acids. The V segment lost 4 bases and the J segment 3 bases; nucleotides outside the gene matches: 8. The CDR3 DNA sequence: TGCAGCGTTGTCTGGGACTACGCAAAAGAGACCCAGTACTTC. Its translation is CSVVWDYAKETQYF.

This clone came up many times. J is TRBJ1-4 and V is TRBV6-2 or TRBV6-3; tentative D call: TRBD1 (5 bases). Trimming took 8 bases from V and 5 from J, leaving 21 bases between them. This CDR3 comprises 16 residues. The germline gives CDR1 MNHEY, CDR2 SVGEGT. In nucleotides, the CDR3 is TGTGCCAGCGGACCATACGCGGGGCCCGAGAATGAAAAACTGTTTTTT. Protein product: CASGPYAGPENEKLFF.

In the case of this clone: A read error may explain this, as a much larger clone is one base away. The chain carries TRBV7-8 and TRBJ2-2; D gene ambiguous. V dropped 3 bases and J dropped 2 bases, with 7 bases sitting between them. CDR1 is SGHVS, CDR2 FQNEAQ, per germline. CDR3 length: 14 residues. CDR3 DNA: TGTGCCAGCAGCTTGCATCGAAACACCGGGGAGCTGTTTTTT. This gives the protein CASSLHRNTGELFF.

This chain connects TRBV11-2 to TRBJ2-1; the match to TRBD2 covers 9 bases. Per the germline V gene, CDR1 is SGHAT and CDR2 is FQNNGV. Trimming took 8 bases from V and 16 from J; bases not matched to a gene: 12. The CDR3 extends over 12 amino acids. CDR3 amino acids: CASSTCGTSPFF. Written as DNA, the CDR3 is TGTGCCAGCTCTACATGCGGGACTAGCCCTTTCTTC.

Concerning this clone: This may come from a read error, since a much larger clone is one base off. The CDR3 region is CSARENGPGNTVYF. CDR3 bases: TGCAGTGCTAGAGAGAACGGACCAGGAAACACCGTATATTTT. V is TRBV20-1 and J is TRBJ1-3, with D hard to call. CDR1 DFQATT and CDR2 SNEGSKA come from the germline V gene (reference sequence). CDR3 length equals 14 residues.